Presented here are 2 T cell receptor beta chains from one specimen sequenced in a study of blood T cell repertoires in COVID-19. Clones were read by immunoSEQ multiplex PCR, and TCRdb kept only the in-frame ones, dropping some. The table has 200,000 to 300,000 clones, around 89% seen once. Sequencing was carried out using PBMCs or T cells enriched from blood (not recorded which). These receptors were collected from a woman in her thirties or forties with acute COVID-19.

This sequence joins TRBV5-8 and TRBJ2-5; TRBD1 matches 7 bases. The V gene end was trimmed by 5 bases and the J gene end by 5 bases; junction bases not matched to a gene: 12. From germline, CDR1 is SGHTS and CDR2 YDEGEE. The CDR3 runs to 15 residues. The CDR3, as DNA: TGTGCCAGCAGTTACGGGACAGCCGGACGGGAGACCCAGTACTTC. Protein: CASSYGTAGRETQYF.

The V gene is TRBV3-1 (or the pseudogene TRBV3-2), the J gene TRBJ2-1, with 10 bases fitting TRBD2. The V and J ends lost 1 base and 9 bases, in that order; junction bases with no gene match: 15. The germline gives CDR1 LGHDT, CDR2 YNNKEL (reference sequence). This CDR3 is built from 18 residues. CDR3 nucleotide sequence: TGTGCCAGCAGCCAAGTCCCCCCGGAGCGGGAGGGCCGAAGTGAGCAGTTCTTC. It specifies CASSQVPPEREGRSEQFF.